Given below is one T cell receptor (beta chain) in context. The target of this receptor is not known. No base-level quality is on record; no much larger clone is a single base apart. The data belong to a study of blood T cell repertoires in COVID-19 (dated by TCRdb to about 2020). General notes on the study: Collaborator samples came from the United States, Italy and Spain and covered acute and convalescent phases of COVID-19. The sample metadata nearly always contained a de-identified subject ID, COVID-19 status, age in years and sex. Where available, HLA class I and class II types were taken from metadata supplied by the sample provider and were not determined by assay-based typing. The dataset comprised deeply sampled blood TCRbeta repertoires from subjects exposed to, actively infected with, or recovered from COVID-19. The material from the prospective study consisted of cDNA or gDNA derived from T cells, B-cell-depleted T cells, or PBMCs. The samples were drawn from the first 160 participants of the ongoing ImmuneRACE study and from over 950 subjects provided by 6 global collaborators. The repertoires were released in a freely available public database intended as a resource for research on the immune response to SARS-CoV-2.

Study-wide conclusions, independent of this receptor: Clinical and demographic metadata were provided uncurated, with the amount varying by source and participant.

Relative to germline, V is 1 base shorter and J is 4 bases shorter, with 7 bases between their ends. The CDR3 spans 13 residues, from the cysteine through the phenylalanine. This entry keeps only the CDR3 DNA: 39 bases, framed from base 1. In the germline V gene, CDR1 corresponds to SGHTA and CDR2 to FQGTGA. The collaborating institutions used their own protocols to collect whole blood in K2EDTA tubes. For TCRbeta analysis, collaborator samples were shipped as frozen whole blood, as isolated PBMCs, or as DNA extracted from either sample type. TCRbeta CDR3 regions were amplified from genomic DNA by means of the immunoSEQ Assay, a bias-controlled multiplex PCR. From the authors' description of their analysis: The number of nucleated cells in each sample was estimated from the amplification of reference gene primers within the assay. To quantify the absolute abundance of each unique TCRbeta CDR3 rearrangement, sequence reads were collapsed and filtered. For each sample, productive Simpson clonality was calculated as the square root of Simpson's diversity index over productive rearrangements. As stored in TCRdb, this immuneACCESS dataset retains in-frame rearrangements with V and J assigned. A fraction of the clones does not appear; measured against another copy, unresolved V genes explain less than half of the discrepancy, and the remainder lacks a known reason. The V and J calls and clone size come from that table; D and trimming were worked out from the DNA. The sample has about 210,000 clones on record, about 83% of them singletons. The biggest ten clones account for about 8.9% of the sample.

The chain links TRBV7-3 with TRBJ2-5; there is no confident call for the D gene. The sequencing input was peripheral blood. The source of this sequence is a woman in her 50s with acute or convalescent COVID-19. The CDR3 has the sequence CASSLNVLETQYF. At the DNA level, the sequence is TGTGCCAGCAGCTTAAATGTCCTAGAGACCCAGTACTTC. The CDR3, completed at both ends by the reference TRBV7-3 and TRBJ2-5 genes, gives the full variable domain GAGVSQTPSNKVTEKGKYVELRCDPISGHTALYWYRQSLGQGPEFLIYFQGTGAADDSGLPNDRFFAVRPEGSVSTLKIQRTERGDSAVYLCASSLNVLETQYFGPGTRLLVL.